These 29 T cell receptor beta chains share one sample of origin, sequenced in a study of shared clonotypes between healthy human individuals (dated by TCRdb to the early 2020s). Receptor amplification or capture employed the immunoSEQ multiplex PCR assay. What TCRdb holds here is the immuneACCESS table cut down to in-frame rearrangements. Part of the clones is not present; checked against another copy, under half of the missing clones reflect an unresolved V gene, and the others are unexplained. For this sample there are 1.4 million or so clones; approximately 98.5% appear just once. Of the sample, 0.36% is held by the ten largest clones. Source material: naive CD4+ T cells sorted from blood. Explained via the paper, the cell subset or site label denotes: CD45RA+ positively selected. The source of these receptors is a man between 25 and 39 years old in good health.

The chain recombines TRBV13 with TRBJ2-7; 8 nucleotides match TRBD2. This CDR3 spans 13 amino acids. Germline lookup yields CDR1 PRHDT and CDR2 FYEKMQ (reference sequence). After removal of 5 bases from V and 6 bases from J, the junction contained 6 bases not matched to a gene. The CDR3 is CASSPRTSREQYF. The CDR3 DNA follows: TGTGCCAGCAGCCCCCGGACTAGCCGCGAGCAGTACTTC.

The chain links TRBV25-1 to TRBJ1-5; 7 bases map to TRBD1. This CDR3 has 16 residues. Trimming removed 4 bases from V and 5 bases from J; junction bases left unmatched: 11. Germline assignment: CDR1 MGHDK and CDR2 SYGVNS. CDR3 DNA sequence: TGTGCCAGCAGTGGGGCAGGGGGTGTTGGTGATCAGCCCCAGCATTTT. It translates to CASSGAGGVGDQPQHF.

Notes on this clone: Germline is not matched at one junction end, which may reflect a read error. The chain has TRBV7-3 and TRBJ2-1, with 9 bases lining up with TRBD2. Germline assignment: CDR1 SGHTA and CDR2 FQGTGA. The CDR3 runs 17 residues. The CDR3 reads CASSLTTSGRPPNEQFF. The CDR3 DNA sequence: TGTGCCAGCAGCCTAACGACTAGCGGACGGCCGCCCAATGAGCAGTTCTTC.

V gene TRBV18 combines with J gene TRBJ1-4, with D perhaps TRBD1 (5 bases). CDR3 length: 15 amino acids. V lost 3 bases and J 12 bases, leaving 20 bases between the germline ends. CDR1 is KGHSH, CDR2 LQKENI, per germline. The CDR3 loop reads CASSPREAVGLQLFF. The CDR3 bases are TGTGCCAGCTCACCCAGGGAGGCGGTTGGGCTACAACTGTTTTTT.

The chain combines TRBV7-8 with TRBJ2-7; D possibly uses TRBD1 or TRBD2 (6 bases each). Germline CDR1 reads SGHVS; CDR2 reads FQNEAQ. The CDR3 length is 15 residues. The ends were cut back, 5 bases at V and 4 bases at J, with 18 bases in the middle. CDR3 region: CASSPQTGSGYEQYF. The CDR3, as DNA: TGTGCCAGCAGCCCGCAGACAGGCAGCGGGTACGAGCAGTACTTC.

This sequence joins TRBV5-1 and TRBJ2-4; no firm D call. The germline V gene encodes CDR1 SGHRS and CDR2 YFSETQ. This CDR3 has 14 residues. Between the trimmed V and J ends, which lost 0 bases and 8 bases, there was a span of 12 bases. The CDR3 bases are TGCGCCAGCAGCTTGGTAGCCGGGTCGTACATTCAGTACTTC. Translated: CASSLVAGSYIQYF. Looking up the rest from reference TRBV5-1 and TRBJ2-4 gives the full variable domain: KAGVTQTPRYLIKTRGQQVTLSCSPISGHRSVSWYQQTPGQGLQFLFEYFSETQRNKGNFPGRFSGRQFSNSRSEMNVSTLELGDSALYLCASSLVAGSYIQYFGAGTRLSVL.

This clone has a single count. V is TRBV29-1 and J is TRBJ1-4, with D possibly TRBD1 on 5 matching bases. Germline V gene sequence: CDR1 SQVTM, CDR2 ANQGSEA. V was clipped by 6 bases and J by 5 bases, with 10 bases between them. CDR3 length: 12 amino acids. CDR3 protein: CSVRGANEKLFF. The CDR3 nucleotides are TGCAGCGTCAGAGGGGCAAATGAAAAACTGTTTTTT.

Notes on this clone: This sample includes further DNA sequences coding for the same CDR3. This sequence joins TRBV28 and TRBJ2-5; 7 bases agree with TRBD1. CDR3 length: 13 residues. The V gene end was trimmed by 6 bases and the J gene end by 4 bases; junction bases not matched to a gene: 5. Germline V gives CDR1 MDHEN, CDR2 SYDVKM. The CDR3 nucleotides read TGTGCCAGCAGCTCCACAGGGGTAGAGACCCAGTACTTC. Translated: CASSSTGVETQYF. Filled out from reference TRBV28 and TRBJ2-5, the complete variable domain reads DVKVTQSSRYLVKRTGEKVFLECVQDMDHENMFWYRQDPGLGLRLIYFSYDVKMKEKGDIPEGYSVSREKKERFSLILESASTNQTSMYLCASSSTGVETQYFGPGTRLLVL.

The chain has TRBV5-1 and TRBJ2-3, with 12 bases aligning to TRBD2. This CDR3 is 17 amino acids long. Germline CDR1 SGHRS, CDR2 YFSETQ. Unmatched junction bases numbered 10, after V lost 7 bases and J lost 1 base. CDR3 coding DNA: TGCGCCAGCGCAAGACTAGCGGGAGACAGGGGCACAGATACGCAGTATTTT. It codes for CASARLAGDRGTDTQYF.

The rearrangement joins TRBV7-2 to TRBJ2-7; 7 bases are shared with TRBD1. Germline-derived CDR1 and CDR2 are SGHTA and FQGNSA. J was trimmed by 3 bases and V by 1 base; bases with no gene match: 6. The CDR3 is 15 amino acids. CDR3 sequence reads: CASSLDLAGGYEQYF. The CDR3 DNA reads as TGTGCCAGCAGCTTAGATTTGGCAGGGGGCTACGAGCAGTACTTC.

V and J are TRBV6-1 and TRBJ1-3; the D is unclear. V lost 5 bases and J lost 2, with 13 bases in between. There are 15 residues in the CDR3. CDR1 is MNHNS and CDR2 is SASEGT in the germline V gene. CDR3 in DNA: TGTGCCAGCAGTCCTGCCTGGCAGGCTGGAAACACCATATATTTT. Translated: CASSPAWQAGNTIYF.

The chain uses TRBV15 and TRBJ2-2, with 10 bases matching TRBD2. Trimming removed 8 bases from V and 5 bases from J; junction bases left unmatched: 5. The CDR3 is 14 residues long. Germline CDR1 reads LNHNV; CDR2 reads YYDKDF (reference sequence). The CDR3 sequence: CATAASGRTGELFF. In nucleotides, the CDR3 is TGTGCCACCGCTGCTAGCGGGAGAACCGGGGAGCTGTTTTTT. Looking up the rest from reference TRBV15 and TRBJ2-2 gives the full variable domain: DAMVIQNPRYQVTQFGKPVTLSCSQTLNHNVMYWYQQKSSQAPKLLFHYYDKDFNNEADTPDNFQSRRPNTSFCFLDIRSPGLGDTAMYLCATAASGRTGELFFGEGSRLTVL.

DNA of the CDR3: TGTGCCACCAGCAGACAACGGACTAGCGGGAGAGACGAGCAGTACTTC. Translating it yields CATSRQRTSGRDEQYF. V usage is TRBV15 and J usage is TRBJ2-7; 13 nucleotides line up with TRBD2. Per germline, CDR1 LNHNV and CDR2 YYDKDF (reference sequence). The CDR3 length is 16 residues. V trimming: 2 bases; J trimming: 5 bases; junction bases outside the gene matches: 6.

This chain uses TRBV11-1 with TRBJ2-3; 7 bases are a match to TRBD2. The V gene end was trimmed by 5 bases and the J gene end by 4 bases; junction bases not matched to a gene: 9. The CDR3 length is 15 residues. The germline CDR1 and CDR2 sequences are SGHAT and FQDESV (reference sequence). The CDR3 protein is CASSGGEGVSDTQYF. The DNA of the CDR3 is TGTGCCAGCAGCGGGGGGGAGGGAGTTTCAGATACGCAGTATTTT.

This chain connects TRBV4-3 to TRBJ1-4; the match to TRBD1 covers 7 bases. CDR1 and CDR2 (germline): LGHNA, YSLEER. Trimming took 0 bases from V and 5 from J; bases not matched to a gene: 6. This CDR3 is 16 amino acids long. DNA of the CDR3: TGCGCCAGCAGCCAAGATTGGGGACAGCCGAATGAAAAACTGTTTTTT. Its translation is CASSQDWGQPNEKLFF.

The chain has TRBV6-5 and TRBJ2-7; the D gene could be TRBD1 or TRBD2 (6 bases each). Germline V gene sequence: CDR1 MNHEY, CDR2 SVGAGI. The CDR3 spans 13 residues. V shed 9 bases and J shed 3 bases, with 15 bases lying between them. The CDR3 DNA reads as TGTGCCAGTCGGAGGGGGAGCTACTACGAGCAGTACTTC. Its translation is CASRRGSYYEQYF.

This chain joins TRBV28 and TRBJ2-2, with 7 nucleotides matching TRBD1. Trimming at V came to 5 bases and at J to 7 bases, leaving 10 bases not matched to a gene. This CDR3 is 15 amino acids long. CDR1 is MDHEN, CDR2 SYDVKM, per germline. This CDR3 reads CASSPPTGVFGELFF. The CDR3, as DNA: TGTGCCAGCAGTCCCCCCACAGGGGTCTTCGGGGAGCTGTTTTTT.

This chain uses TRBV6-4 with TRBJ2-7; 12 bases align to TRBD2. Germline-derived CDR1 and CDR2 are MRHNA and SNTAGT. The CDR3 sequence is 15 residues long. Trimming removed 10 bases from V and 5 bases from J; junction bases left unmatched: 12. In DNA form, the CDR3 reads TGTGCCACCAAGAGGGGCTCTAGCGGGAGGGACGAGCAGTACTTC. Residues: CATKRGSSGRDEQYF.

This clone has a handful of counts. Additional DNA sequences in this sample encode the identical CDR3. The chain carries TRBV28 and TRBJ2-7; D unclear. Germline CDR1 is MDHEN and CDR2 is SYDVKM. There are 11 residues in the CDR3. Trimming took off 3 bases at V and 3 bases at J, with 3 bases between the two ends. CDR3 DNA sequence: TGTGCCAGCAGTTTGGACTACGAGCAGTACTTC. Encoded protein: CASSLDYEQYF.

In the case of this clone: The sample has other DNA sequences that encode this CDR3 too. This chain uses TRBV19 with TRBJ2-7; D may correspond to TRBD1 or TRBD2 (5 bases each). CDR3 size: 13 residues. Germline CDR1 and CDR2: LNHDA and SQIVND (reference sequence). Trimming shortened V by 11 bases and J by 0 bases, and 14 bases separated the two germline ends. CDR3 protein: CASARGDSYEQYF. The CDR3 nucleotides are TGTGCCTCTGCTCGGGGCGACTCCTACGAGCAGTACTTC.

V and J are TRBV5-8 and TRBJ1-1; D ambiguous. V was pared by 2 bases and J by 3 bases, with 11 bases between. Germline CDR1 and CDR2: SGHTS and YDEGEE. This CDR3 region has 14 residues. CDR3 nucleotides: TGTGCCAGCAGCTTAGTATTGGGGTACACTGAAGCTTTCTTT. Amino acids: CASSLVLGYTEAFF. The entire variable domain, with the rest obtained from reference TRBV5-8 and TRBJ1-1, is as follows: EAGVTQSPTHLIKTRGQQATLRCSPISGHTSVYWYQQALGLGLQFLLWYDEGEERNRGNFPPRFSGRQFPNYSSELNVNALELEDSALYLCASSLVLGYTEAFFGQGTRLTVV.

V gene TRBV4-1 combines with J gene TRBJ2-7; 7 bases are shared with TRBD2. Losses at the gene ends were 3 bases for V and 0 bases for J; bases not matched to a gene: 5. This CDR3 region has 15 residues. Germline CDR1 is MGHRA and CDR2 is YSYEKL. The DNA of the CDR3 is TGCGCCAGCAGCCATGTAGCGGGCAGCTCCTACGAGCAGTACTTC. This gives the protein CASSHVAGSSYEQYF.

The gene calls are TRBV28 and TRBJ2-7; D perhaps matches TRBD1 (6 bases). Per the germline V gene, CDR1 is MDHEN and CDR2 is SYDVKM. The CDR3 runs to 16 residues. V was clipped by 3 bases and J by 3 bases, with 18 bases between them. The CDR3 DNA sequence: TGTGCCAGCAGTTTTATAGGGGACATGGGGAGCTACGAGCAGTACTTC. This sequence encodes CASSFIGDMGSYEQYF.

To note about this clone: This same CDR3 is encoded by further DNA sequences in the sample. The gene calls are TRBV18 and TRBJ2-5, with D possibly matching TRBD1 (6 bases). V shed 3 bases and J shed 5 bases, with 10 bases lying between them. The CDR3 totals 13 residues. CDR1 and CDR2 (germline): KGHSH, LQKENI. The CDR3 coding sequence is TGTGCCAGCTCACCGGGGGCAGGGGAGACCCAGTACTTC. This gives the protein CASSPGAGETQYF.

V and J are TRBV7-8 and TRBJ2-1, with 7 bases matching TRBD2. Germline V gene data show CDR1 as SGHVS and CDR2 as FQNEAQ. V was pared by 3 bases and J by 3 bases, with 2 bases of the junction left unmatched. This CDR3 comprises 14 residues. In nucleotides, the CDR3 is TGTGCCAGCAGCTTGCGGACTAGCTACAATGAGCAGTTCTTC. Translation: CASSLRTSYNEQFF.

CDR3 in amino acids: CASSLWVDEQYF. The DNA of the CDR3 is TGTGCCAGCAGCTTATGGGTGGACGAGCAGTACTTC. The chain couples TRBV7-2 to TRBJ2-7; D ambiguous. V gave up 2 bases and J gave up 5 bases, with 7 bases separating them. The germline CDR1 and CDR2 sequences are SGHTA and FQGNSA. This CDR3 is built from 12 residues. Complete variable domain (other parts from reference TRBV7-2 and TRBJ2-7): GAGVSQSPSNKVTEKGKDVELRCDPISGHTALYWYRQSLGQGLEFLIYFQGNSAPDKSGLPSDRFSAERTGGSVSTLTIQRTQQEDSAVYLCASSLWVDEQYFGPGTRLTVT.

CDR3 DNA: TGTGCCAGCAGCTCCAGAGGAGGCTCTGGGGCCAACGTCCTGACTTTC. Encoded protein: CASSSRGGSGANVLTF. The chain recombines TRBV7-3 with TRBJ2-6, with a possible D match to TRBD2 (5 bases). The CDR3 has 16 residues. The germline V gene encodes CDR1 SGHTA and CDR2 FQGTGA. Trimming removed 4 bases at V and 0 bases at J, with 10 bases between.

Points on this clone: Other DNA sequences in this sample translate to the same CDR3. The chain recombines TRBV5-1 with TRBJ2-3; D remains unclear. Trimming cost V 0 bases and J 0 bases, with 5 bases left between them. The CDR3 length is 14 residues. Germline CDR1 reads SGHRS; CDR2 reads YFSETQ. The CDR3 is CASSLEGSTDTQYF. The CDR3, as DNA: TGCGCCAGCAGCTTGGAGGGAAGCACAGATACGCAGTATTTT.

V usage is TRBV10-3 and J usage is TRBJ2-1, with 10 positions matching TRBD1. In germline, CDR1 is ENHRY, CDR2 SYGVKD. This CDR3 is built from 15 residues. With V trimmed by 2 bases and J by 3 bases, 1 base remained unmatched. CDR3 protein: CAISEGDRGYNEQFF. The CDR3 DNA sequence: TGTGCCATCAGTGAGGGGGACAGGGGCTACAATGAGCAGTTCTTC.